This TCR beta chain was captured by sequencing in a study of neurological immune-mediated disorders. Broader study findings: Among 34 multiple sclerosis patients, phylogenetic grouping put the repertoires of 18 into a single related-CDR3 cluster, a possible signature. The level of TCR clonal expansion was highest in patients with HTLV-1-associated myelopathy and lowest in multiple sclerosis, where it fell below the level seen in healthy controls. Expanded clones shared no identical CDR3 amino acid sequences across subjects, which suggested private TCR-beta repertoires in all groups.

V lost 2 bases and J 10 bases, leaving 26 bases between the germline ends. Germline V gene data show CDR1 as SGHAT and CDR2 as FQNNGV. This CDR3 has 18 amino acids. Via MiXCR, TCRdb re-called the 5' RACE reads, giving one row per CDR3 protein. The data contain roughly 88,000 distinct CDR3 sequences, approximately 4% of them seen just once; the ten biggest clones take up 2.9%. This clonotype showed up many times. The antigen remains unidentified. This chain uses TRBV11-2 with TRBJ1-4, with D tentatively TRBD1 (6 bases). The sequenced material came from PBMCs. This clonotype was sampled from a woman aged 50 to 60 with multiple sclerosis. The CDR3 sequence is CASSLFFGGRTTDGKLFF. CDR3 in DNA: TGTGCCAGCAGCTTATTTTTTGGGGGCAGGACTACCGACGGAAAACTGTTTTTT.